This T cell receptor (beta chain) is from a study of cytomegalovirus exposure and HLA in healthy donors. Points on this clone: The target antigen is unknown.

Study results and caveats: A later analysis showed TCR association rates differing by HLA locus, peaking at DRB1 and lowest at HLA-C. An analysis was carried out later, and it reportedly showed fewer N-insertions in an Asian-associated ancestry cluster than the approximately 670-donor mean. Donors were assumed by presence/absence analyses to have roughly uniform sequencing depth.

It was with 60 Vbeta and 13 Jbeta primers that the PCR ran. Clones were sequenced by immunoSEQ multiplex PCR, and TCRdb holds only the in-frame ones, with some missing. Among about 170,000 clones listed, over 65% were seen once. Trimming took off 2 bases at V and 1 base at J, with 10 bases between the two ends. The CDR3 is made up of 15 amino acids. Looked up from germline, CDR1 is SGHTA and CDR2 is FQGTGA. The receptor was derived from a female donor in good health and CMV-seronegative. The source material was PBMCs. J is TRBJ2-3 and V is TRBV7-3; D unclear. The CDR3 sequence: CASSLLSAGTDTQYF. The CDR3 region has the DNA TGTGCCAGCAGCTTATTGAGCGCTGGCACAGATACGCAGTATTTT.